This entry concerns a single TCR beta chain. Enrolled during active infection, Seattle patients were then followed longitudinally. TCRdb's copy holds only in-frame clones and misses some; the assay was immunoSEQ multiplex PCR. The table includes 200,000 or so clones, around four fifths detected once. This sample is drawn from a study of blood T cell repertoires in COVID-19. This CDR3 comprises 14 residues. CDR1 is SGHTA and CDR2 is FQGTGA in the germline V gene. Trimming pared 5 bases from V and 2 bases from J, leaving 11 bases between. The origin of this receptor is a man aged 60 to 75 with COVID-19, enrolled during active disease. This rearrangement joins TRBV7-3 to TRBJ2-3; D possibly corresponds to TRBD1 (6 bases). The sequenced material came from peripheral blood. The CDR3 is CASSQGHNTDTQYF. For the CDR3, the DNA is TGTGCCAGCAGCCAGGGACATAACACAGATACGCAGTATTTT.